Described below is a single T cell receptor (beta chain) sequence and its context. With 4 bases clipped from V and 8 bases from J, the junction kept 7 bases outside the gene matches. The CDR3 is 15 amino acids. Germline CDR1 is MGHDK and CDR2 is SYGVNS. This table comes from immunoSEQ multiplex PCR, and its TCRdb copy is limited to in-frame clones, with some not included. The table has over 100,000 clones, around 86% seen once; the top ten hold roughly 14%. This entry belongs to a study of blood T cell repertoires in COVID-19. The chain is built from TRBV25-1 and TRBJ2-3; TRBD1 agrees at 12 bases. Specimen: peripheral blood. This receptor was taken from a man aged 45 to 65 with acute or convalescent COVID-19. CDR3 sequence reads: CASSAPGQGAGTQYF. Here the CDR3 DNA reads TGTGCCAGCAGTGCCCCGGGACAGGGGGCCGGTACGCAGTATTTT.